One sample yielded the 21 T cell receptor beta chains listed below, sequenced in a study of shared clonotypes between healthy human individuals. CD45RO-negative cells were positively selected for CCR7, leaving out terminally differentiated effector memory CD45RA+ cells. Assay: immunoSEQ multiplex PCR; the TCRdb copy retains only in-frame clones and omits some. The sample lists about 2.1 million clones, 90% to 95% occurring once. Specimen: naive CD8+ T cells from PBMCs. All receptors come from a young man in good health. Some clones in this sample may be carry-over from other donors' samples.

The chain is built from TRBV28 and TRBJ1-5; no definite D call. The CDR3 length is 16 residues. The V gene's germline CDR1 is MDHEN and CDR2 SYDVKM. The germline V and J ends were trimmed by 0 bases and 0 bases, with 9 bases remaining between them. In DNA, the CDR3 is TGTGCCAGCAGTTTATGGGTCCGTTATAGCAATCAGCCCCAGCATTTT. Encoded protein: CASSLWVRYSNQPQHF.

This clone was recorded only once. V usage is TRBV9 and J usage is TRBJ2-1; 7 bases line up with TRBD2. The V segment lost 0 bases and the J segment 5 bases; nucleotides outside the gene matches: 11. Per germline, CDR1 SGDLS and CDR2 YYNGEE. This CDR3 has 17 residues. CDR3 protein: CASSVDRSSSGDNEQFF. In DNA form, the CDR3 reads TGTGCCAGCAGCGTAGATAGATCCTCTAGCGGTGACAATGAGCAGTTCTTC.

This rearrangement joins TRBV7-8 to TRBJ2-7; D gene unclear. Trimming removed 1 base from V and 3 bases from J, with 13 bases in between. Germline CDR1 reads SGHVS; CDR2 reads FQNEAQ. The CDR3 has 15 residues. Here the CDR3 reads CASSLGAHWNYEQYF. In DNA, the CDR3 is TGTGCCAGCAGCTTAGGGGCCCATTGGAACTACGAGCAGTACTTC.

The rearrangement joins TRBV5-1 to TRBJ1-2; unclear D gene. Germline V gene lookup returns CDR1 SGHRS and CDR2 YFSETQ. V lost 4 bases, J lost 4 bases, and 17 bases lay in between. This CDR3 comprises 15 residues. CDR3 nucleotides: TGCGCCAGCAGCCTAGATGACCCGCGAGGCTATGGCTACACCTTC. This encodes CASSLDDPRGYGYTF.

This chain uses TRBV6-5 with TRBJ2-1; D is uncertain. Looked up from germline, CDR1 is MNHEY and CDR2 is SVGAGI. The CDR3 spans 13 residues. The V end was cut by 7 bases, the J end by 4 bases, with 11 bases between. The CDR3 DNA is TGTGCCAGCACCCCCAGGAGATACAATGAGCAGTTCTTC. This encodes CASTPRRYNEQFF.

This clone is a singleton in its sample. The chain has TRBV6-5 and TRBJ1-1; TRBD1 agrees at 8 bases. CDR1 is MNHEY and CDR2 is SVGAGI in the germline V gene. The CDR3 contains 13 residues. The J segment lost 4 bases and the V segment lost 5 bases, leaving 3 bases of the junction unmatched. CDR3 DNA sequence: TGTGCCAGCAGTCAGACAGGGGCCACTGAAGCTTTCTTT. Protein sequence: CASSQTGATEAFF.

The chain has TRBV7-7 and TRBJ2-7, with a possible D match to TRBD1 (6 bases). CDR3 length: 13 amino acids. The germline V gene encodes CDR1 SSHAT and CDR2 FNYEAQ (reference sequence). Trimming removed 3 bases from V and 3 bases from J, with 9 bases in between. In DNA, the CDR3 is TGTGCCAGCAGCTTGGGACATCGCTACGAGCAGTACTTC. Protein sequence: CASSLGHRYEQYF.

The CDR3 protein is CASRRRDFVNYGYTF. DNA for the CDR3: TGTGCCAGCAGGCGAAGGGACTTTGTTAACTATGGCTACACCTTC. The V gene is TRBV7-2, the J gene TRBJ1-2; tentatively, D is TRBD1 (5 bases). The CDR3 is made up of 15 amino acids. Trimming took off 6 bases at V and 1 base at J, with 15 bases between the two ends. Germline CDR1 and CDR2: SGHTA and FQGNSA.

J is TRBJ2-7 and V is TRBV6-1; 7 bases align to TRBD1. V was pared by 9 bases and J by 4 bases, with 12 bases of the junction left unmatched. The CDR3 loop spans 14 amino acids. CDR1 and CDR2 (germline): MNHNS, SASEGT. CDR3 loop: CASGKGTAFYEQYF. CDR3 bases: TGTGCCAGTGGAAAAGGGACAGCCTTTTACGAGCAGTACTTC.

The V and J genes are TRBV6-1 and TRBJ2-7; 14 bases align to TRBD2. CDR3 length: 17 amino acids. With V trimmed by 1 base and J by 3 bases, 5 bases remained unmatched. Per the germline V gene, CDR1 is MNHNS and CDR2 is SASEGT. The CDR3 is CASSEGGLAGVIYEQYF. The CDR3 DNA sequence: TGTGCCAGCAGTGAAGGGGGACTAGCGGGGGTAATCTACGAGCAGTACTTC.

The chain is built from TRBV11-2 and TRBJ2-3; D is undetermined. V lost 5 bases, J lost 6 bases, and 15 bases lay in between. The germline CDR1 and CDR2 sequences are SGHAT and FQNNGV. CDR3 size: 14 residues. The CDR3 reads CASSLGSPGDTQYF. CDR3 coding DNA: TGTGCCAGCAGCCTAGGGTCCCCCGGGGATACGCAGTATTTT.

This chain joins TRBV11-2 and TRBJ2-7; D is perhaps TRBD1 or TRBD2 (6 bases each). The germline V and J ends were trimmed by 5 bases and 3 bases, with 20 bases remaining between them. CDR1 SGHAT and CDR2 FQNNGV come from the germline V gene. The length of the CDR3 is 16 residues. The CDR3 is CASSASTGAGFYEQYF. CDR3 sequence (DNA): TGTGCCAGCAGCGCGAGCACGGGGGCGGGTTTCTACGAGCAGTACTTC.

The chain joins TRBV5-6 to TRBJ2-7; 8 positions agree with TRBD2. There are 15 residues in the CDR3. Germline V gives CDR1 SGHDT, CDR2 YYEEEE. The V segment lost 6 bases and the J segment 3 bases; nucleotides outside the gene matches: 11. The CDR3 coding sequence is TGTGCCAGCACCTTAATGAACGGGAGGGTCTACGAGCAGTACTTC. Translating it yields CASTLMNGRVYEQYF.

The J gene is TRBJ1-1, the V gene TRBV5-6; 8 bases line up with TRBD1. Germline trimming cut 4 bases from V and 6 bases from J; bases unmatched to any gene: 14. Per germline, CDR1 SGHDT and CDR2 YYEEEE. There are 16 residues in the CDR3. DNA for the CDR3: TGTGCCAGCAGCCTTGGGCAGGGGGCGATCCCCCCTGAAGCTTTCTTT. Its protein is CASSLGQGAIPPEAFF.

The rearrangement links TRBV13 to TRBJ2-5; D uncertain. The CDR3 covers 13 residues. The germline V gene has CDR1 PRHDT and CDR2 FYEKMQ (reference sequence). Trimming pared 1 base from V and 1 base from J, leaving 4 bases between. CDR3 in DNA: TGTGCCAGCAGCTTAGACAGCCAAGAGACCCAGTACTTC. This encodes CASSLDSQETQYF.

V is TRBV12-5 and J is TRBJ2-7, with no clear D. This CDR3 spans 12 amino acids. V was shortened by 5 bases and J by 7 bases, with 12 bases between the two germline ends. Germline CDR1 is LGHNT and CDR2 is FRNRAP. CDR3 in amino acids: CASGPFPWEQYF. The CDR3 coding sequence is TGTGCTAGTGGTCCTTTCCCGTGGGAGCAGTACTTC. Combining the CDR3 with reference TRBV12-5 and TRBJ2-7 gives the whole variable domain DARVTQTPRHKVTEMGQEVTMRCQPILGHNTVFWYRQTMMQGLELLAYFRNRAPLDDSGMPKDRFSAEMPDATLATLKIQPSEPRDSAVYFCASGPFPWEQYFGPGTRLTVT.

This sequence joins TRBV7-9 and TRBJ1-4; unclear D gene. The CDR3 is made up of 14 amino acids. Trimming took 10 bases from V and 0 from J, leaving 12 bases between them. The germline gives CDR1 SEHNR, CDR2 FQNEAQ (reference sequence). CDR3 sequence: CATRFPATNEKLFF. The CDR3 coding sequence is TGTGCCACCAGATTCCCTGCAACTAATGAAAAACTGTTTTTT.

The CDR3 DNA sequence: TGTGCCAGCAGCTTAATTGCGGGAGGGGGCACAGATACGCAGTATTTT. Its protein is CASSLIAGGGTDTQYF. The J gene is TRBJ2-3, the V gene TRBV5-6, with 9 bases matching TRBD2. CDR1 is SGHDT and CDR2 is YYEEEE in the germline V gene. The V segment lost 2 bases and the J segment 1 base; nucleotides outside the gene matches: 5. This CDR3 spans 16 amino acids. The full variable domain, with the rest looked up from reference TRBV5-6 and TRBJ2-3, is DAGVTQSPTHLIKTRGQQVTLRCSPKSGHDTVSWYQQALGQGPQFIFQYYEEEERQRGNFPDRFSGHQFPNYSSELNVNALLLGDSALYLCASSLIAGGGTDTQYFGPGTRLTVL.

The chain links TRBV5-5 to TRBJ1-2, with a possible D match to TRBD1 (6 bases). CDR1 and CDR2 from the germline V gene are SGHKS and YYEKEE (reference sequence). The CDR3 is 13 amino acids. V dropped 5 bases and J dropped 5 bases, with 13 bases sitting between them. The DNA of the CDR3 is TGTGCCAGCAGGGCGGGGGCTGGTTATGGCTACACCTTC. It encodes CASRAGAGYGYTF.

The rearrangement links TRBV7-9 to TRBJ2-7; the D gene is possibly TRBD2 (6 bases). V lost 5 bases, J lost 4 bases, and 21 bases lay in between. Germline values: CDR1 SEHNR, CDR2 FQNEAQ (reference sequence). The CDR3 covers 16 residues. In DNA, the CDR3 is TGTGCCAGCAGCCCACCGGAGGGGCGAACCGCGTACGAGCAGTACTTC. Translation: CASSPPEGRTAYEQYF.

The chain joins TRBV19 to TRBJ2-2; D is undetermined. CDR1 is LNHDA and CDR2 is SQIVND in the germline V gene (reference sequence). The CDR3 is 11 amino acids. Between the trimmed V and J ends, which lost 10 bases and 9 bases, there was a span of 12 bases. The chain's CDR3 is CATSQQRELFF. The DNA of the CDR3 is TGTGCCACCTCACAACAGCGGGAGCTGTTTTTT.